Presented here are 31 T cell receptor beta chains from one specimen sequenced in a study of blood T cell repertoires in COVID-19. Assay: immunoSEQ multiplex PCR; the TCRdb copy retains only in-frame clones and omits some. The sample lists fewer than 300,000 clones, roughly 91% occurring once. Sequencing was carried out using PBMCs or T cells enriched from blood (not recorded which). The receptors shown here come from a man aged 40-49 years who had recovered from COVID-19.

J is TRBJ2-1 and V is TRBV5-6; a possible D gene is TRBD1 (6 bases). The CDR3 is 13 amino acids. Trimming cost V 4 bases and J 9 bases, with 14 bases left between them. Germline V gene data show CDR1 as SGHDT and CDR2 as YYEEEE. DNA for the CDR3: TGTGCCAGCAGCCCCAACAGGGTTAGTGAGCAGTTCTTC. It codes for CASSPNRVSEQFF.

The V and J genes are TRBV12-5 and TRBJ2-7; TRBD1 aligns across 8 bases. This CDR3 has 20 amino acids. V lost 0 bases to trimming and J lost 2 bases; unmatched junction nucleotides: 18. CDR1 LGHNT and CDR2 FRNRAP come from the germline V gene. The CDR3, as DNA: TGTGCTAGTGGTTTGGTAGTTTGGACAGGGACCCGAATAGTTACCTACGAGCAGTACTTC. Translating gives CASGLVVWTGTRIVTYEQYF.

This clone was observed a single time. The chain is built from TRBV7-2 and TRBJ1-4, with 10 positions matching TRBD1. The CDR3 covers 16 residues. V dropped 5 bases and J dropped 5; count of bases not matched to a gene: 8. Germline CDR1 and CDR2: SGHTA and FQGNSA. The CDR3 loop reads CASSPTGGKVNEKLFF. DNA of the CDR3: TGTGCCAGCAGCCCGACAGGGGGCAAGGTGAATGAAAAACTGTTTTTT.

J is TRBJ1-5 and V is TRBV30; 8 bases are a match to TRBD1. Trimming removed 3 bases from V and 0 bases from J; junction bases left unmatched: 7. This CDR3 is 16 amino acids long. CDR1 and CDR2 (germline): GTSNPN, SVGIG (reference sequence). CDR3 sequence: CAWSRGQAYSNQPQHF. Here the CDR3 DNA reads TGTGCCTGGAGCCGGGGACAGGCGTATAGCAATCAGCCCCAGCATTTT. The full variable domain, its missing parts supplied by reference TRBV30 and TRBJ1-5, is SQTIHQWPATLVQPVGSPLSLECTVEGTSNPNLYWYRQAAGRGLQLLFYSVGIGQISSEVPQNLSASRPQDRQFILSSKKLLLSDSGFYLCAWSRGQAYSNQPQHFGDGTRLSIL.

The rearrangement uses TRBV19 and TRBJ1-3; possibly TRBD1 for D (5 bases). With 5 bases removed from V and 2 bases from J, the gap between germline ends came to 10 bases. CDR1 is LNHDA, CDR2 SQIVND, per germline (reference sequence). The CDR3 is made up of 14 amino acids. CDR3 in amino acids: CASSDGATGNTIYF. As DNA, the CDR3 is TGTGCCAGTAGTGATGGGGCTACTGGAAACACCATATATTTT.

The chain has TRBV28 and TRBJ2-1; 8 bases match TRBD2. V was clipped by 5 bases and J by 5 bases; unmatched bases: 8. From germline, CDR1 is MDHEN and CDR2 SYDVKM. The CDR3 contains 15 residues. The CDR3 bases are TGTGCCAGCAGTCGCCGGGGGGGACTTCACAATGAGCAGTTCTTC. Translated, it gives CASSRRGGLHNEQFF. Combining the CDR3 with reference TRBV28 and TRBJ2-1 gives the whole variable domain DVKVTQSSRYLVKRTGEKVFLECVQDMDHENMFWYRQDPGLGLRLIYFSYDVKMKEKGDIPEGYSVSREKKERFSLILESASTNQTSMYLCASSRRGGLHNEQFFGPGTRLTVL.

V is TRBV5-1 and J is TRBJ2-2; the D gene is possibly TRBD2 (6 bases). The germline V gene has CDR1 SGHRS and CDR2 YFSETQ. The CDR3 contains 14 residues. V gave up 2 bases and J gave up 5 bases, with 10 bases separating them. In nucleotides, the CDR3 is TGCGCCAGCAGCTTTACCCGGGGGACCGGGGAGCTGTTTTTT. It specifies CASSFTRGTGELFF.

This clone has just one count. This chain uses TRBV18 with TRBJ1-4; tentatively, D is TRBD1 (5 bases). CDR3 length: 16 amino acids. Germline CDR1 reads KGHSH; CDR2 reads LQKENI. The germline V and J ends were trimmed by 3 bases and 4 bases, with 15 bases remaining between them. The CDR3 is CASSPSQVQGNEKLFF. DNA for the CDR3: TGTGCCAGCTCACCTTCTCAGGTCCAGGGTAATGAAAAACTGTTTTTT.

CDR3 bases: TGCGCCAGCAGCCAAGCCTGGGGAGCGGGAACCTACGAGCAGTACTTC. Protein product: CASSQAWGAGTYEQYF. The V call is TRBV4-3, the J call TRBJ2-7; TRBD2 aligns across 7 bases. V was clipped by 1 base and J by 2 bases; unmatched bases: 8. This CDR3 is 16 amino acids long. CDR1 LGHNA and CDR2 YSLEER come from the germline V gene.

The chain has TRBV5-1 and TRBJ1-5; weak D call: TRBD1 (5 bases). With 0 bases removed from V and 0 bases from J, the gap between germline ends came to 10 bases. This CDR3 region has 16 residues. CDR1 SGHRS and CDR2 YFSETQ come from the germline V gene. Here the CDR3 reads CASSLAPQGSNQPQHF. The CDR3, as DNA: TGCGCCAGCAGCTTGGCCCCCCAGGGTAGCAATCAGCCCCAGCATTTT.

The V gene is TRBV4-1, the J gene TRBJ1-1, with 7 nucleotides matching TRBD1. This CDR3 has 16 amino acids. The V gene end was trimmed by 1 base and the J gene end by 6 bases; junction bases not matched to a gene: 11. Germline V CDR1 and CDR2: MGHRA, YSYEKL. CDR3 region: CASSQAPGGGKAEAFF. In nucleotides, the CDR3 is TGCGCCAGCAGCCAAGCACCAGGGGGTGGTAAGGCTGAAGCTTTCTTT.

A single count supports this clone. This chain joins TRBV7-9 and TRBJ2-2; the match to TRBD2 covers 8 bases. Germline trimming cut 5 bases from V and 0 bases from J; bases unmatched to any gene: 2. Looked up from germline, CDR1 is SEHNR and CDR2 is FQNEAQ (reference sequence). The CDR3 totals 15 residues. CDR3 residues: CASSQLAANTGELFF. The CDR3 DNA is TGTGCCAGCAGCCAACTAGCGGCGAACACCGGGGAGCTGTTTTTT.

The gene calls are TRBV29-1 and TRBJ2-3, with TRBD1 matching 10 bases. Germline V lookup: CDR1 SQVTM, CDR2 ANQGSEA. Unmatched junction bases numbered 8, after V lost 6 bases and J lost 5 bases. This CDR3 contains 14 residues. CDR3 nucleotide sequence: TGCAGCGTCGACGACAGGGGGCGAGAAGATACGCAGTATTTT. The encoded protein is CSVDDRGREDTQYF.

The J gene is TRBJ2-7, the V gene TRBV5-6, with 8 bases fitting TRBD1. This CDR3 has 15 amino acids. The trim removed 4 bases at V and 3 bases at J, leaving 9 bases unmatched. Germline V lookup: CDR1 SGHDT, CDR2 YYEEEE. CDR3 in DNA: TGTGCCAGCAGCCATAACAGGGGGTTTAACTACGAGCAGTACTTC. It is translated as CASSHNRGFNYEQYF.

The rearrangement joins TRBV6-5 to TRBJ2-4, with 10 bases fitting TRBD1. The V gene end was trimmed by 6 bases and the J gene end by 8 bases; junction bases not matched to a gene: 4. This CDR3 has 13 residues. The germline CDR1 and CDR2 sequences are MNHEY and SVGAGI. CDR3 in DNA: TGTGCCAGCAGAAGACAGGGGGCAGACATTCAGTACTTC. It encodes CASRRQGADIQYF.

The chain joins TRBV6-5 to TRBJ1-6; 9 bases match TRBD1. There are 15 residues in the CDR3. Germline CDR1 and CDR2: MNHEY and SVGAGI. The trim removed 4 bases at V and 9 bases at J, leaving 7 bases unmatched. The CDR3 loop reads CASSLGQGYRSPLHF. CDR3 bases: TGTGCCAGCAGTTTGGGACAGGGTTATCGTTCACCCCTCCACTTT.

This sequence joins TRBV10-3 and TRBJ1-2, with 9 bases that match TRBD1. The CDR3 covers 14 residues. Germline V gene data show CDR1 as ENHRY and CDR2 as SYGVKD. The V and J ends lost 3 bases and 8 bases, in that order; junction bases with no gene match: 7. The CDR3, as DNA: TGTGCCATCAGTGACAAACAGGGGGCGTCGGGCTACACCTTC. Its protein is CAISDKQGASGYTF.

V usage is TRBV10-3 and J usage is TRBJ2-7; D possibly corresponds to TRBD2 (5 bases). V was pared by 3 bases and J by 1 base, with 13 bases between. The CDR3 contains 15 residues. Germline lookup yields CDR1 ENHRY and CDR2 SYGVKD. This chain's CDR3 is CAISEGRRNSYEQYF. CDR3 sequence (DNA): TGTGCCATCAGTGAAGGTCGGAGGAATTCCTACGAGCAGTACTTC.

CDR3 sequence reads: CASSDKGGSYEQYF. The CDR3, as DNA: TGCGCCAGCAGCGATAAGGGGGGGTCCTACGAGCAGTACTTC. The chain is built from TRBV5-1 and TRBJ2-7, with D perhaps TRBD2 (7 bases). V was pared by 4 bases and J by 1 base, with 12 bases between. CDR1 is SGHRS and CDR2 is YFSETQ in the germline V gene. This CDR3 contains 14 residues.

V and J are TRBV5-1 and TRBJ2-1; 12 positions agree with TRBD2. V lost 0 bases to trimming and J lost 8 bases; unmatched junction nucleotides: 3. CDR1 SGHRS and CDR2 YFSETQ come from the germline V gene. The CDR3 loop spans 15 amino acids. The CDR3 sequence: CASSLDPSGRDEQFF. The CDR3 DNA follows: TGCGCCAGCAGCTTGGACCCTAGCGGGAGGGATGAGCAGTTCTTC.

V and J are TRBV7-9 and TRBJ2-1, with 9 bases that match TRBD1. The V and J ends lost 10 bases and 3 bases, in that order; junction bases with no gene match: 19. Germline V gene lookup returns CDR1 SEHNR and CDR2 FQNEAQ (reference sequence). The CDR3 is made up of 18 amino acids. CDR3 coding DNA: TGTGCCACGCTAGGCATGGGACAGGGTAATGGGGTCTACAATGAGCAGTTCTTC. Translating it yields CATLGMGQGNGVYNEQFF.

The CDR3 nucleotides are TGTGCCAGCAGCTTAGATACAGGGGAAGGCACTGAAGCTTTCTTT. This gives the protein CASSLDTGEGTEAFF. The gene calls are TRBV11-3 and TRBJ1-1; 7 nucleotides agree with TRBD1. Germline V gene data show CDR1 as SGHNT and CDR2 as YENEEA. Losses at the gene ends were 0 bases for V and 4 bases for J; bases not matched to a gene: 5. There are 15 residues in the CDR3.

This chain links TRBV4-3 with TRBJ2-1; 16 bases map to TRBD2. This CDR3 spans 16 amino acids. Trimming at V came to 0 bases and at J to 14 bases, leaving 7 bases not matched to a gene. CDR1 is LGHNA and CDR2 is YSLEER in the germline V gene. CDR3 protein: CASSQEHGTSGRAEFF. The CDR3 DNA sequence: TGCGCCAGCAGCCAAGAACACGGGACTAGCGGGAGGGCCGAGTTCTTC.

This clone was counted a single time. This rearrangement joins TRBV3-1 (or the pseudogene TRBV3-2) to TRBJ1-2, with a possible D match to TRBD1 (5 bases). V was cut by 1 base and J by 8 bases, with 14 bases left in between. Germline V gene data show CDR1 as LGHDT and CDR2 as YNNKEL (reference sequence). The CDR3 is made up of 14 amino acids. In DNA, the CDR3 is TGTGCCAGCAGCCAAGCCCCGGGAGGGGCCGGCTACACCTTC. This encodes CASSQAPGGAGYTF.

The chain employs TRBV14 and TRBJ1-2, with 7 bases identical to TRBD1. The ends lost 3 bases at V and 8 bases at J; junction bases unmatched: 6. The CDR3 is 13 amino acids. Germline assignment: CDR1 SGHDN and CDR2 FVKESK. The CDR3 sequence: CASSHWTGWGYTF. CDR3 nucleotides: TGTGCCAGCAGCCATTGGACAGGCTGGGGCTACACCTTC.

In DNA form, the CDR3 reads TGTGCCAGCAGCATTTCCCGGGACAGGCGGGGGAACACTGAAGCTTTCTTT. Translation gives CASSISRDRRGNTEAFF. The chain links TRBV5-6 to TRBJ1-1, with 8 bases that match TRBD1. The germline gives CDR1 SGHDT, CDR2 YYEEEE. The V and J ends lost 4 bases and 1 base, in that order; junction bases with no gene match: 12. The CDR3 has 17 residues.

V usage is TRBV7-3 and J usage is TRBJ2-2; TRBD2 matches at 8 bases. Germline CDR1 is SGHTA and CDR2 is FQGTGA. The CDR3 length is 15 residues. The ends lost 5 bases at V and 2 bases at J; junction bases unmatched: 4. The CDR3 nucleotides read TGTGCCAGCAGCCTCGGGGGGGTAAACACCGGGGAGCTGTTTTTT. Its translation is CASSLGGVNTGELFF. Supplemented by reference TRBV7-3 and TRBJ2-2, the full variable domain reads GAGVSQTPSNKVTEKGKYVELRCDPISGHTALYWYRQSLGQGPEFLIYFQGTGAADDSGLPNDRFFAVRPEGSVSTLKIQRTERGDSAVYLCASSLGGVNTGELFFGEGSRLTVL.

This chain links TRBV5-8 with TRBJ2-7, with D possibly being TRBD1 (6 bases). The CDR3 sequence is 14 residues long. CDR1 is SGHTS, CDR2 YDEGEE, per germline. Trimming took off 6 bases at V and 3 bases at J, with 16 bases between the two ends. CDR3 region: CASIDHRVHYEQYF. For the CDR3, the DNA is TGTGCCAGCATCGACCACAGGGTCCACTACGAGCAGTACTTC.

The rearrangement joins TRBV7-6 to TRBJ2-2; D ambiguous. V was clipped by 5 bases and J by 4 bases, with 8 bases between them. The CDR3 consists of 13 residues. Germline values: CDR1 SGHVS, CDR2 FNYEAQ. The CDR3 coding sequence is TGTGCCAGCAGCCTTCAGGCCACCGGGGAGCTGTTTTTT. Amino acid sequence: CASSLQATGELFF.

The chain has TRBV27 and TRBJ2-7; weak D call: TRBD1 (6 bases). The V end was cut by 8 bases, the J end by 2 bases, with 10 bases between. The CDR3 contains 12 residues. Germline values: CDR1 MNHEY, CDR2 SMNVEV (reference sequence). In nucleotides, the CDR3 is TGTGCCAGCGGAGGACAGACCTACGAGCAGTACTTC. Translated: CASGGQTYEQYF.

This chain joins TRBV7-9 and TRBJ2-2; D call uncertain. Germline V CDR1 and CDR2: SEHNR, FQNEAQ (reference sequence). Between the trimmed V and J ends, which lost 4 bases and 5 bases, there was a span of 5 bases. This CDR3 comprises 12 residues. The CDR3 protein is CASSSITGELFF. The CDR3 nucleotides are TGTGCCAGCAGCTCAATTACCGGGGAGCTGTTTTTT.